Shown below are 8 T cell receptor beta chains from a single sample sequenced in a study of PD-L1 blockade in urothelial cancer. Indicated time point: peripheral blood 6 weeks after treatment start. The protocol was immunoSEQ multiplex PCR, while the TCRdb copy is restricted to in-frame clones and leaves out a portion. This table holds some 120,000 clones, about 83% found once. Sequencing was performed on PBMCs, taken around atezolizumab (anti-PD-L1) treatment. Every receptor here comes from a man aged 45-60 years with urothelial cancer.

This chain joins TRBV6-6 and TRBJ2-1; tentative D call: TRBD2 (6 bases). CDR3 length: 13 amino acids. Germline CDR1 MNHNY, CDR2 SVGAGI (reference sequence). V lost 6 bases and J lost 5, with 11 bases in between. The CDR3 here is CASSWDFDNEQFF. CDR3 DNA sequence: TGTGCCAGCAGCTGGGACTTTGACAATGAGCAGTTCTTC.

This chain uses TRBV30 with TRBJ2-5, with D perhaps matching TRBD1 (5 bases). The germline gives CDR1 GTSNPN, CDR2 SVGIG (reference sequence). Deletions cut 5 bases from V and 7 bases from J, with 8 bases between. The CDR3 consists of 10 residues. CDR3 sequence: CAWGAGTQYF. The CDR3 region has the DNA TGTGCCTGGGGGGCAGGGACCCAGTACTTC. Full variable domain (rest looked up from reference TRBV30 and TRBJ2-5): SQTIHQWPATLVQPVGSPLSLECTVEGTSNPNLYWYRQAAGRGLQLLFYSVGIGQISSEVPQNLSASRPQDRQFILSSKKLLLSDSGFYLCAWGAGTQYFGPGTRLLVL.

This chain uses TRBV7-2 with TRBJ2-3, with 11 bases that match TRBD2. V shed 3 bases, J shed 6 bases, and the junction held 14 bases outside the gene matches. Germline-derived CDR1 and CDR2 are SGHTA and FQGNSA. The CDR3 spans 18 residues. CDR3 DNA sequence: TGTGCCAGCAGCTTTATTGGTCGTAGCGGGAGGGGAGGGGATACGCAGTATTTT. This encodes CASSFIGRSGRGGDTQYF. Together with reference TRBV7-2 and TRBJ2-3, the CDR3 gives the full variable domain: GAGVSQSPSNKVTEKGKDVELRCDPISGHTALYWYRQSLGQGLEFLIYFQGNSAPDKSGLPSDRFSAERTGGSVSTLTIQRTQQEDSAVYLCASSFIGRSGRGGDTQYFGPGTRLTVL.

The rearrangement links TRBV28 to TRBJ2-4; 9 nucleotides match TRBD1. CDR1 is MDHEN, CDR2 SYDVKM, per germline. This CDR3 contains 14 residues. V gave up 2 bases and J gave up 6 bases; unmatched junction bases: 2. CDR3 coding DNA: TGTGCCAGCAGTTTAACAGGGGGCGTAAACATTCAGTACTTC. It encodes CASSLTGGVNIQYF.

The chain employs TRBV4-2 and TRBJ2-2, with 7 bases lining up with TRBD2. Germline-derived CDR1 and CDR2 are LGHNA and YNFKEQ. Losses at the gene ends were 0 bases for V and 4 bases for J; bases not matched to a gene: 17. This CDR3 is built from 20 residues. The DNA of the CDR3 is TGTGCCAGCAGCCAAGAGGGTTGGGGTGAGGCGGGAGAGATCACCGGGGAGCTGTTTTTT. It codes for CASSQEGWGEAGEITGELFF.

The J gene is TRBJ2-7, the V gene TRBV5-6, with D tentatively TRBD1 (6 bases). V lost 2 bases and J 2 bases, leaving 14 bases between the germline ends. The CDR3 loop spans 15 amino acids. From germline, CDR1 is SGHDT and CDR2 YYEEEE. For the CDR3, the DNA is TGTGCCAGCAGCTTAACAGGGAACCCCCCCTACGAGCAGTACTTC. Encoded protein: CASSLTGNPPYEQYF.

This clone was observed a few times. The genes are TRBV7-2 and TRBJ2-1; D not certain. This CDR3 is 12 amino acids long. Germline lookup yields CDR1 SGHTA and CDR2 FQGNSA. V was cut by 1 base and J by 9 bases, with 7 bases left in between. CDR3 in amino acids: CASSLVLFEQFF. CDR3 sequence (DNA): TGTGCCAGCAGCTTAGTCCTGTTTGAGCAGTTCTTC.

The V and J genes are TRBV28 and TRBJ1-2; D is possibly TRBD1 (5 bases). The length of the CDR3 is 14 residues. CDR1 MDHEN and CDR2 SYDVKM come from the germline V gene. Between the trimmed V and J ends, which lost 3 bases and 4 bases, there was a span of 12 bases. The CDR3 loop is CASSFYAGTYGYTF. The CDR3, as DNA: TGTGCCAGCAGTTTTTATGCGGGGACCTATGGCTACACCTTC.